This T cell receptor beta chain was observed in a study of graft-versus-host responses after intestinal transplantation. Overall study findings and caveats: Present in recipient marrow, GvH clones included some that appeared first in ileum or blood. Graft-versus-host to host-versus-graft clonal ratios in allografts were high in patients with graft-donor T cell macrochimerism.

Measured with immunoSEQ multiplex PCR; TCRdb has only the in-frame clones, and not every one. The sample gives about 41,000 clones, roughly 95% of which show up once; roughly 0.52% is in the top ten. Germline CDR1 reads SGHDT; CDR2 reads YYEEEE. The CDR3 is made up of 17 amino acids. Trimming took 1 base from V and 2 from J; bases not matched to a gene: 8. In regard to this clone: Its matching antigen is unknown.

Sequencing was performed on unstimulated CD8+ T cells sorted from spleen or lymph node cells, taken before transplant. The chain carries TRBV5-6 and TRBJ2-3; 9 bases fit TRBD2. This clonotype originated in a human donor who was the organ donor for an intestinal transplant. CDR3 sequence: CASSLSVASGVTDTQYF. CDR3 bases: TGTGCCAGCAGCTTGTCAGTCGCTAGCGGGGTCACAGATACGCAGTATTTT.